This T cell receptor (beta chain) was observed in a study of long-term antiretroviral therapy in people with HIV. Whole-study findings and limits: Clones that had undergone expansion before ART dominated the repertoire at all time points. Repertoires in HIV (unlike those of controls) had narrower CDR3 length ranges. Blood obtained between the mid-2000s and the late 2010s may reflect older ART regimens.

No fewer than two post-ART and no fewer than one pre-ART PBMC samples existed for each donor. Investigators performed immunoSEQ version v3.0 at survey level. Clones were sequenced by immunoSEQ multiplex PCR, and TCRdb holds only the in-frame ones, with some missing. Here the sample spans 17,000 or so clones, roughly 77% being singletons. As to this clone: As yet, its antigen is unknown.

Germline trimming cut 6 bases from V and 0 bases from J; bases unmatched to any gene: 3. The CDR3 length is 14 residues. CDR1 and CDR2 (germline): MDHEN, SYDVKM. Here the sequenced sample was unsorted PBMCs, taken 0.3 years after starting antiretroviral therapy. This TCR was recovered from a man between 18 and 35 years old with HIV. V usage is TRBV28 and J usage is TRBJ2-7; 9 positions agree with TRBD1. CDR3 DNA sequence: TGTGCCAGCAGGGGACAGGGATTCTCCTACGAGCAGTACGTC. It yields the protein CASRGQGFSYEQYV.